These 3 T cell receptor beta chains were sequenced from one sample in a study of Ad26.COV2.S vaccination and SARS-CoV-2 variants. This table comes from immunoSEQ multiplex PCR, and its TCRdb copy is limited to in-frame clones, with some not included. The sample has 300,000 to 400,000 clones, about 88% seen once. Treatment noted: about 20 received Ad26.COV2.S at low or high dose, single or two shots; five or six received placebo; per-sample allocation not given. Specimens were obtained on day 63 following the first vaccine or placebo injection. Source: peripheral blood, taken in a trial of Ad26.COV2.S vaccine versus placebo. The receptor set was obtained from a person between 18 and 60 years old who received the Ad26.COV2.S COVID-19 vaccine or a placebo.

V is TRBV5-5 and J is TRBJ1-6, with a weak D call TRBD1 (6 bases). The V and J ends lost 1 base and 8 bases respectively, with 13 bases between them. CDR1 is SGHKS and CDR2 is YYEKEE in the germline V gene (reference sequence). CDR3 length: 15 residues. CDR3 loop: CASSLKGGTDSPLHF. The CDR3 nucleotides are TGTGCCAGCAGCTTGAAAGGGGGGACGGATTCACCCCTCCACTTT.

The rearrangement joins TRBV5-1 to TRBJ1-3; 9 nucleotides line up with TRBD1. Germline V gene sequence: CDR1 SGHRS, CDR2 YFSETQ. V was pared by 1 base and J by 3 bases, with 2 bases of the junction left unmatched. The CDR3 consists of 15 residues. In DNA, the CDR3 is TGCGCCAGCAGCTTGCAGACAGGGGGTGGAAACACCATATATTTT. Amino acids: CASSLQTGGGNTIYF.

V usage is TRBV19 and J usage is TRBJ2-5; D could derive from TRBD1 or TRBD2 (6 bases each). Trimming cost V 3 bases and J 2 bases, with 13 bases left between them. Germline CDR1 reads LNHDA; CDR2 reads SQIVND (reference sequence). The CDR3 is made up of 15 amino acids. Here the CDR3 reads CASSIRGVPQETQYF. DNA of the CDR3: TGTGCCAGTAGTATTAGGGGGGTCCCACAAGAGACCCAGTACTTC.